A selection of T cell receptor beta chains follows, all from one sample in a study of T-cell reconstitution after alpha-beta-depleted transplantation in children. TCRdb re-derived calls from the PCR reads in MiXCR, one entry per CDR3 protein. The data show some 200,000 distinct CDR3 sequences, around 9.2% seen once. Material: PBMCs, mostly from graft donor cells, obtained 360 days after TCRalphabeta/CD19-depleted stem cell transplant. The receptors come from a male patient between 2 and 9 years old who had a stem cell transplant for acute myeloid leukemia, so the T cells may come from the graft donor. The CDR3 runs from the conserved cysteine through the conserved F or W. The order of the fields is J gene, CDR3 length, clone size, D gene, V gene, CDR3 protein, CDR3 DNA. The D gene is left open where the match is weak. Where a row states a size, it is once, few, many or the class of an expanded clone; other rows omit it.

>TRBJ2-3|18|few|TRBD2|TRBV7-3
CASSLKGGTSGASDTQYF
TGTGCCAGCAGCTTAAAGGGGGGGACTAGCGGGGCCTCGGATACGCAGTATTTT
>TRBJ2-5|14|few|-|TRBV7-8
CASSLLRSQETQYF
TGTGCCAGCAGCCTGCTTAGATCTCAAGAGACCCAGTACTTC
>TRBJ2-3|18|many|-|TRBV7-8
CASSIGHLVAAGTDTQYF
TGTGCCAGCAGCATCGGACACTTGGTAGCGGCGGGCACAGATACGCAGTATTTT
>TRBJ2-7|17|many|TRBD2|TRBV28
CASSLGGGPAGGWEQYF
TGTGCCAGCAGTTTAGGGGGCGGTCCAGCGGGAGGTTGGGAGCAGTACTTC
>TRBJ2-3|12|-|-|TRBV7-9
CASSSGARGQYF
TGTGCCAGCAGCTCCGGGGCCCGGGGGCAGTATTTT
>TRBJ2-7|14|-|TRBD1|TRBV20-1
CSARDLDRATEQYF
TGCAGTGCTAGAGATTTGGACAGGGCTACGGAGCAGTACTTC
>TRBJ2-2|14|many|TRBD1|TRBV6-4
CASSNQGASGELFF
TGTGCCAGCAGTAACCAGGGGGCATCCGGGGAGCTGTTTTTT
>TRBJ2-7|15|-|-|TRBV12-3/TRBV12-4
CASSLRLGSPYEQYF
TGTGCCAGCAGTCTTCGACTTGGTAGCCCCTACGAGCAGTACTTC
>TRBJ2-5|13|many|TRBD2|TRBV29-1
CSVGTRMVETQYF
TGCAGCGTTGGGACTAGAATGGTAGAGACCCAGTACTTC
>TRBJ1-5|13|-|-|TRBV6-2/TRBV6-3
CASSWTLNQPQHF
TGTGCCAGCAGTTGGACATTAAATCAGCCCCAGCATTTT
>TRBJ2-7|15|many|-|TRBV9
CASSVKGGSSYEQYF
TGTGCCAGCAGCGTAAAGGGGGGCAGCTCTTACGAGCAGTACTTC
>TRBJ2-1|14|few|-|TRBV19
CASSNRLSYNEQFF
TGTGCCAGTAGTAACCGACTCTCCTACAATGAGCAGTTCTTC
>TRBJ2-7|15|few|-|TRBV28
CASAVGGDLSYEQYF
TGTGCCAGCGCTGTCGGCGGGGACCTCTCCTACGAGCAGTACTTC
>TRBJ2-1|18|few|TRBD2|TRBV7-8
CASSSRKGLAGVLNEQFF
TGTGCCAGCAGCTCGCGCAAAGGACTAGCGGGGGTTCTCAATGAGCAGTTCTTC
>TRBJ1-2|16|many|TRBD1|TRBV12-3/TRBV12-4
CASSRDRSFLNYGYTF
TGTGCCAGCAGCCGGGACAGGTCTTTCCTTAACTATGGCTACACCTTC